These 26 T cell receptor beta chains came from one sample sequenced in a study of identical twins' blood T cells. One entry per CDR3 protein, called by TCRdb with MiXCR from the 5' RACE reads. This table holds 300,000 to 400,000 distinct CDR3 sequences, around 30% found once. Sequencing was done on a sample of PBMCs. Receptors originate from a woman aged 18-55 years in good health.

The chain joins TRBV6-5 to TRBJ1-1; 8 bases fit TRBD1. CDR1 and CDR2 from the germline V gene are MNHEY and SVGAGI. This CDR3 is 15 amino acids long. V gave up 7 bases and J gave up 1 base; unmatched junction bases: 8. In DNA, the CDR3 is TGTGCCAGCACCAGACAGGGGACAGGGAACACTGAAGCTTTCTTT. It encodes CASTRQGTGNTEAFF.

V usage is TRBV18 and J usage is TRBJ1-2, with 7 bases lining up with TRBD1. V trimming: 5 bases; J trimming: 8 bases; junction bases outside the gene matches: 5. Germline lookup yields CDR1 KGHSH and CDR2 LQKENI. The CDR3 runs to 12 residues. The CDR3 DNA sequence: TGTGCCAGCTCATCAGACAGGGCGGGCTACACCTTC. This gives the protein CASSSDRAGYTF.

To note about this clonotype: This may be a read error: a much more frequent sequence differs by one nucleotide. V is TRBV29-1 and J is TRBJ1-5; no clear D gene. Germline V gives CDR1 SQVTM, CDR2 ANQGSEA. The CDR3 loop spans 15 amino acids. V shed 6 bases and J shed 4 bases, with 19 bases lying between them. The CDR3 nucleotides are TGCAGCGTCACCGTCGGGTCGGGGTTGAATCAGCCCCAGCATTTT. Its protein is CSVTVGSGLNQPQHF. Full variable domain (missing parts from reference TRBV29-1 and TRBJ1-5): SAVISQKPSRDICQRGTSLTIQCQVDSQVTMMFWYRQQPGQSLTLIATANQGSEATYESGFVIDKFPISRPNLTFSTLTVSNMSPEDSSIYLCSVTVGSGLNQPQHFGDGTRLSIL.

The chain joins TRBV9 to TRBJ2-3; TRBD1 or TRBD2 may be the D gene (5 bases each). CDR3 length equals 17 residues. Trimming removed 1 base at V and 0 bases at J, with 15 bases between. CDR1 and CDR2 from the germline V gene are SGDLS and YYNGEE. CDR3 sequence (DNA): TGTGCCAGCAGCGTAACCGTACGGGACCCTAGCACAGATACGCAGTATTTT. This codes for CASSVTVRDPSTDTQYF. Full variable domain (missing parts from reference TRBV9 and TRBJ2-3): DSGVTQTPKHLITATGQRVTLRCSPRSGDLSVYWYQQSLDQGLQFLIQYYNGEERAKGNILERFSAQQFPDLHSELNLSSLELGDSALYFCASSVTVRDPSTDTQYFGPGTRLTVL.

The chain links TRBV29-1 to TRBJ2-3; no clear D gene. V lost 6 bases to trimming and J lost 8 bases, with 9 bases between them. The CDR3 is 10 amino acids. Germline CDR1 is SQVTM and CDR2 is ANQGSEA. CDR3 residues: CSVDPGTQYF. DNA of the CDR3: TGCAGCGTGGACCCTGGTACGCAGTATTTT.

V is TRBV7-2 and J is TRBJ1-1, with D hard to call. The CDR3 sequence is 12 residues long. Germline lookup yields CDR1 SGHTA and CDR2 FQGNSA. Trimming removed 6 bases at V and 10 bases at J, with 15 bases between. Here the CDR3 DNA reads TGTGCCAGCAGTAGCGGTAGAGTTAGAGCTTTCTTT. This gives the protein CASSSGRVRAFF.

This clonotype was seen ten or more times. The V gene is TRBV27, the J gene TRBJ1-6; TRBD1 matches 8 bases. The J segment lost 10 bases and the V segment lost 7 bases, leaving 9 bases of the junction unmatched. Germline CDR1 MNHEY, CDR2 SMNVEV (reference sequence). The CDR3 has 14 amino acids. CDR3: CASTPGTGSSPLHF. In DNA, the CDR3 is TGTGCCAGCACCCCCGGGACAGGTTCATCACCCCTCCACTTT.

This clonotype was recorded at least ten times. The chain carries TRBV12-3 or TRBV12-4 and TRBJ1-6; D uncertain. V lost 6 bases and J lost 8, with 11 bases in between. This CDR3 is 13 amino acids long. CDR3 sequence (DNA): TGTGCCAGCAGCACGGACCCGGATTCACCCCTCCACTTT. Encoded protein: CASSTDPDSPLHF.

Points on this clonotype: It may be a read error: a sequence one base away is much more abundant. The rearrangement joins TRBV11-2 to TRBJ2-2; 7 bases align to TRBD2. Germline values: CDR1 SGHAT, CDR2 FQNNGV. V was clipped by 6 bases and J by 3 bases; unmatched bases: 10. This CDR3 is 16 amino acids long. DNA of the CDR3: TGTGCCAGCAGATTCGTTAGCGGGCCCTACACCGGGGAGCTGTTTTTT. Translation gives CASRFVSGPYTGELFF.

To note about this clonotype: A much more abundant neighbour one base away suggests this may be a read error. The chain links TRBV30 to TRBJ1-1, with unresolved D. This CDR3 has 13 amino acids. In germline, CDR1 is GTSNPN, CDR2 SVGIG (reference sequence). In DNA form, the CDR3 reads TGTGCCTGGAAAGTGAACGTGAACAGTGAAGCTTTCTTT. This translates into CAWKVNVNSEAFF.

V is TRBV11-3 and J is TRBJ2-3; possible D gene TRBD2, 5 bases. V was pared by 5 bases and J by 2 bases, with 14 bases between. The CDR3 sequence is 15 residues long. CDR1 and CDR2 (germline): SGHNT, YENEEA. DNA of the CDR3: TGTGCCAGCAGCCTAGGTCGGGGATTCACAGATACGCAGTATTTT. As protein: CASSLGRGFTDTQYF.

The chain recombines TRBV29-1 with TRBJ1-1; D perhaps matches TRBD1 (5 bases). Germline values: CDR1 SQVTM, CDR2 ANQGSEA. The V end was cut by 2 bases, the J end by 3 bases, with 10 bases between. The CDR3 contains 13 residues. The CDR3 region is CSVESGEDTEAFF. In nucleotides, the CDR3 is TGCAGCGTTGAATCGGGGGAGGACACTGAAGCTTTCTTT. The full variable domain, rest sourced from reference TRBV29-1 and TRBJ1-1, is SAVISQKPSRDICQRGTSLTIQCQVDSQVTMMFWYRQQPGQSLTLIATANQGSEATYESGFVIDKFPISRPNLTFSTLTVSNMSPEDSSIYLCSVESGEDTEAFFGQGTRLTVV.

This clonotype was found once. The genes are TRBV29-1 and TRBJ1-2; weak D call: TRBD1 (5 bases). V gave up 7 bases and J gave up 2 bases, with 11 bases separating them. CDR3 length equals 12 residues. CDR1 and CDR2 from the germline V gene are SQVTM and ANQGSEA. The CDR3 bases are TGCAGCGGGGGTGGGGGGAACTATGGCTACACCTTC. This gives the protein CSGGGGNYGYTF.

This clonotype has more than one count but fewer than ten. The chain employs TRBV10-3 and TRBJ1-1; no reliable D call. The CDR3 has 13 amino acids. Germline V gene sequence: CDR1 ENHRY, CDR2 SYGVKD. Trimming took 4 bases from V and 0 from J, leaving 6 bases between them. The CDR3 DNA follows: TGTGCCATCAGTGGGCTTTTGAACACTGAAGCTTTCTTT. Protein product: CAISGLLNTEAFF.

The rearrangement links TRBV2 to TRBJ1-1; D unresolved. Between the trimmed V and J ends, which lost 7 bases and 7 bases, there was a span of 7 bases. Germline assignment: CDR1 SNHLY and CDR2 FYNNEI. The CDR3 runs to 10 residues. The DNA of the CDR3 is TGTGCCAGCACGGGCAGTGAAGCTTTCTTT. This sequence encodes CASTGSEAFF.

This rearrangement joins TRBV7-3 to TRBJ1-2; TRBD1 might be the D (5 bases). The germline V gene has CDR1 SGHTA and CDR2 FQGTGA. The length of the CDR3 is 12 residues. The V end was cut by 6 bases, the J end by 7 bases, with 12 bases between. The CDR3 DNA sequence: TGTGCCAGCAGTGCCCAGGGAACTGGCTACACCTTC. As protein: CASSAQGTGYTF.

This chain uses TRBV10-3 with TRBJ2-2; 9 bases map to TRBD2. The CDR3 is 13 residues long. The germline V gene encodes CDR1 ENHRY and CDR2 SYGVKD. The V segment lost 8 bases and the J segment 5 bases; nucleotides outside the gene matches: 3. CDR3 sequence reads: CAIQAGGTGELFF. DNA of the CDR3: TGTGCCATCCAGGCGGGGGGGACCGGGGAGCTGTTTTTT.

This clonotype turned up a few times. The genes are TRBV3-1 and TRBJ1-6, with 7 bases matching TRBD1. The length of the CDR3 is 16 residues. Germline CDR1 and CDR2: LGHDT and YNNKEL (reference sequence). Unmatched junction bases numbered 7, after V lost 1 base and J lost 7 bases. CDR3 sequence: CASSQGPQGGNSPLHF. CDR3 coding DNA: TGTGCCAGCAGCCAAGGCCCCCAGGGGGGAAATTCACCCCTCCACTTT.

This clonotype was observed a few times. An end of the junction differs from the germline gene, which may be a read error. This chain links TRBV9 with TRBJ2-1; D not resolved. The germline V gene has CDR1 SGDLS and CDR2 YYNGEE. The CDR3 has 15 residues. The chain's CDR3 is CASSVVASSCNEQFF. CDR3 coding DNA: TGTGCCAGCAGCGTAGTTGCGTCATCCTGCAATGAGCAGTTCTTC.

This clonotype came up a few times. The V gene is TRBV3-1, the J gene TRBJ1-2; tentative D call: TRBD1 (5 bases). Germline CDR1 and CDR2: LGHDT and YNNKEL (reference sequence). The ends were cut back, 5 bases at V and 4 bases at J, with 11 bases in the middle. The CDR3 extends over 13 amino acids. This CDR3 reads CASSLQDGYGYTF. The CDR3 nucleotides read TGTGCCAGCAGCTTACAGGATGGCTATGGCTACACCTTC.

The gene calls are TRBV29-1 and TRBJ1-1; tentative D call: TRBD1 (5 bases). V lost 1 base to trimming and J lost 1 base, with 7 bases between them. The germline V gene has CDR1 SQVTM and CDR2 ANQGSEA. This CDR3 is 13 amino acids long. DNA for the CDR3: TGCAGCGTTGAAGGGGGGGGGAACACTGAAGCTTTCTTT. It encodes CSVEGGGNTEAFF.

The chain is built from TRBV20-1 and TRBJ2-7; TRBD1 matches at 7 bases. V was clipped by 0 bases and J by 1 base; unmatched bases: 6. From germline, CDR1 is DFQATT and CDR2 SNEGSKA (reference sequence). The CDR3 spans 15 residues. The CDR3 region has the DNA TGCAGTGCTAGAGATTATGGACAGGAGTCCTACGAGCAGTACTTC. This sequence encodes CSARDYGQESYEQYF.

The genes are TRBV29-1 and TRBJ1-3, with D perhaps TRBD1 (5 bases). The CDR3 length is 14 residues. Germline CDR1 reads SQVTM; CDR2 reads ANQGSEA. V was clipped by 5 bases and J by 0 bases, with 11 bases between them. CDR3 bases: TGCAGCGTTTGGGGAGGGACCTCTGGAAACACCATATATTTT. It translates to CSVWGGTSGNTIYF.

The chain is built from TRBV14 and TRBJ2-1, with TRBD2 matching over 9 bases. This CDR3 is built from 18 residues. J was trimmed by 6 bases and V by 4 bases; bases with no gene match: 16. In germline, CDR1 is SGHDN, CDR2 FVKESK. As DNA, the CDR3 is TGTGCCAGCAGCCGAGATCCTCACACTAGCGGGTGGATCAATGAGCAGTTCTTC. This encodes CASSRDPHTSGWINEQFF.

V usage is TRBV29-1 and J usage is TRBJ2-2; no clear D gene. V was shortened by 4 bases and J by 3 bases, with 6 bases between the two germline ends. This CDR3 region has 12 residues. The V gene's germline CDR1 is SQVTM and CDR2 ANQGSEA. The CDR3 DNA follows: TGCAGCGTTGCCCACCACACCGGGGAGCTGTTTTTT. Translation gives CSVAHHTGELFF.

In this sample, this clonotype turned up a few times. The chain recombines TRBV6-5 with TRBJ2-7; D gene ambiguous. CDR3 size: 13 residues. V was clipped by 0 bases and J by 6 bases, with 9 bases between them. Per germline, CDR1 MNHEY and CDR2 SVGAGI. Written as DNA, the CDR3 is TGTGCCAGCAGTTACTCTGGGGATGGCGAGCAGTACTTC. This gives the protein CASSYSGDGEQYF.